This entry concerns a single T cell receptor beta chain. No antigen is known for it. The CDR3 is 15 residues long. CDR1 is MNHEY, CDR2 SVGEGT, per germline. V was trimmed by 0 bases and J by 6 bases, leaving 14 bases between them. These data come from a study of T cell repertoires in cytomegalovirus infection. Study-wide background: The public TCR beta signatures pointed to both CMV infection and matching HLA type. Study outcomes and limitations: Ex vivo responses were dominated by HLA-C-restricted CMV-specific TCR beta clonotypes.

TCRdb reprocessed the reads with MiXCR, giving one entry per CDR3 protein. The sample holds approximately 180,000 distinct CDR3 sequences, approximately 9.6% seen once. Sequenced sample: PBMCs. The receptor comes from a human donor in good health (CMV status not recorded). Some clones in this sample may be carry-over from other donors' samples. The rearrangement joins TRBV6-2 or TRBV6-3 to TRBJ1-2; D unclear. The CDR3 DNA is TGTGCCAGCAGTTACTCGAGGTTGCCTGAGCATGGCTACACCTTC. Amino acid sequence: CASSYSRLPEHGYTF.